Each of the 2 T cell receptor beta chains below was sequenced from the same sample in a study of OX40 agonist ivuxolimab in advanced cancers. Sequencing was performed with immunoSEQ multiplex PCR; in TCRdb, only in-frame clones are kept and a portion is missing. Altogether tens of thousands of clones are present, over 75% being singletons, with the ten largest covering 2.6%. Sequencing was performed on CD4+ or CD8+ T cells sorted from blood, taken in a trial of the OX40 agonist ivuxolimab. The receptor source for this set is an adult with an advanced solid tumor such as melanoma, head and neck, liver or kidney cancer.

This rearrangement joins TRBV6-5 to TRBJ2-1; TRBD2 is a possible D gene (6 bases). Trimming took 10 bases from V and 5 from J, leaving 15 bases between them. Per germline, CDR1 MNHEY and CDR2 SVGAGI. The CDR3 is 13 amino acids. The CDR3 here is CATQGGINNEQFF. The CDR3 DNA follows: TGTGCCACCCAAGGCGGGATAAACAATGAGCAGTTCTTC.

This rearrangement joins TRBV5-1 to TRBJ2-1; 10 bases map to TRBD2. Germline lookup yields CDR1 SGHRS and CDR2 YFSETQ. V lost 4 bases, J lost 6 bases, and 10 bases stayed unmatched. The CDR3 length is 16 residues. CDR3 sequence (DNA): TGCGCCAGCAGCCTGGGTGAGTCTAGCGGGAGCAATGAGCAGTTCTTC. Protein: CASSLGESSGSNEQFF.